Here is one T cell receptor beta chain with its context. Germline CDR1 and CDR2: LNHDA and SQIVND (reference sequence). CDR3 length equals 14 residues. Trimming took off 5 bases at V and 2 bases at J, with 13 bases between the two ends. In the study's own analysis: Estimation of nucleated cell counts relied on the amplification of reference gene primers. This table comes from immunoSEQ multiplex PCR, and its TCRdb copy is limited to in-frame clones, with some not included. V and J calls and clone size are as listed in that table; D and trimming were resolved from the DNA. Among 250,000 to 350,000 clones listed, around 87% were seen once. The data originate from a study of blood T cell repertoires in COVID-19. Study-level background: Acute-phase and convalescent COVID-19 samples originated in the United States, Italy and Spain. PBMCs, B-cell-depleted T cells, or T cells provided the cDNA or gDNA that made up the material.

The sequenced sample consisted of peripheral blood. This TCR was sampled from a woman aged 45-65 years with active or convalescent COVID-19. The V gene is TRBV19, the J gene TRBJ2-7; unclear D gene. CDR3 sequence reads: CASSPSAGPYEQYF. Here the CDR3 DNA reads TGTGCCAGTAGTCCCTCGGCAGGTCCCTACGAGCAGTACTTC.